Below, 11 T cell receptor beta chains from the same sample are listed, as sequenced in a study of cytomegalovirus exposure and HLA in healthy donors. The study ran its PCR with 60 Vbeta and 13 Jbeta primers. Here immunoSEQ multiplex PCR was the method, and the copy in TCRdb shows in-frame clones only, minus some. The sample consists of some 220,000 clones, roughly 91% of them appearing once. Sequencing used PBMCs. These receptors were collected from a woman aged 18-35 years in good health and CMV-seronegative.

The sample holds one count of this clone. The rearrangement uses TRBV2 and TRBJ2-1, with a tentative D call TRBD1 (6 bases). Trimming pared 6 bases from V and 5 bases from J, leaving 14 bases between. Germline V gives CDR1 SNHLY, CDR2 FYNNEI. There are 14 residues in the CDR3. CDR3 sequence (DNA): TGTGCCAGCAGACCTCGGGACAAAAACAATGAGCAGTTCTTC. Encoded protein: CASRPRDKNNEQFF.

The V and J genes are TRBV9 and TRBJ1-1; TRBD1 is a possible D gene (5 bases). V was pared by 4 bases and J by 1 base, with 17 bases between. Germline V lookup: CDR1 SGDLS, CDR2 YYNGEE. The CDR3 is made up of 16 amino acids. The CDR3 loop is CASSPMPATGNTEAFF. The DNA for the CDR3 is TGTGCCAGCAGCCCTATGCCTGCTACAGGGAACACTGAAGCTTTCTTT.

V is TRBV5-1 and J is TRBJ1-1; TRBD1 matches at 8 bases. Germline V gene sequence: CDR1 SGHRS, CDR2 YFSETQ. The CDR3 consists of 14 residues. The V gene end was trimmed by 3 bases and the J gene end by 3 bases; junction bases not matched to a gene: 4. CDR3 DNA: TGCGCCAGCAGCTCGAAGACAGGGGACACTGAAGCTTTCTTT. Protein sequence: CASSSKTGDTEAFF.

This sequence joins TRBV2 and TRBJ1-1; 9 nucleotides align to TRBD1. This CDR3 has 13 residues. With V trimmed by 6 bases and J by 3 bases, 2 bases remained unmatched. Germline CDR1 SNHLY, CDR2 FYNNEI. CDR3 sequence (DNA): TGTGCCAGCAGCAGGGACAGGGACACTGAAGCTTTCTTT. Amino acid sequence: CASSRDRDTEAFF. The variable domain in full, with the rest retrieved from reference TRBV2 and TRBJ1-1, is EPEVTQTPSHQVTQMGQEVILRCVPISNHLYFYWYRQILGQKVEFLVSFYNNEISEKSEIFDDQFSVERPDGSNFTLKIRSTKLEDSAMYFCASSRDRDTEAFFGQGTRLTVV.

The chain is built from TRBV5-5 and TRBJ1-6; a possible D gene is TRBD1 (5 bases). The germline V gene encodes CDR1 SGHKS and CDR2 YYEKEE (reference sequence). CDR3 length: 14 residues. Trimming shortened V by 4 bases and J by 4 bases, and 9 bases separated the two germline ends. The CDR3 sequence: CASSQDRYNSPLHF. CDR3 nucleotides: TGTGCCAGCAGCCAAGACAGATATAATTCACCCCTCCACTTT.

This chain uses TRBV27 with TRBJ2-1, with D possibly being TRBD1 (5 bases). From germline, CDR1 is MNHEY and CDR2 SMNVEV (reference sequence). V lost 7 bases, J lost 5 bases, and 18 bases lay in between. The CDR3 consists of 15 residues. In DNA, the CDR3 is TGTGCCAGCAAGAGGCAGGGTGATTTTAACAATGAGCAGTTCTTC. It translates to CASKRQGDFNNEQFF.

The chain recombines TRBV2 with TRBJ1-1; the D is unclear. With 3 bases removed from V and 1 base from J, the gap between germline ends came to 9 bases. Germline CDR1 is SNHLY and CDR2 is FYNNEI. This CDR3 comprises 14 residues. CDR3 in DNA: TGTGCCAGCAGTGAGCTCGGTGGGAACACTGAAGCTTTCTTT. Residues: CASSELGGNTEAFF.

V and J are TRBV25-1 and TRBJ2-2, with TRBD1 matching 8 bases. The CDR3 consists of 17 residues. Looked up from germline, CDR1 is MGHDK and CDR2 is SYGVNS. The V and J ends lost 8 bases and 1 base, in that order; junction bases with no gene match: 12. The CDR3 sequence: CASLPRDRRLNTGELFF. Here the CDR3 DNA reads TGTGCCAGCTTACCCAGGGACAGGCGCTTGAACACCGGGGAGCTGTTTTTT.

The V and J genes are TRBV6-4 and TRBJ2-7; 8 positions agree with TRBD2. The CDR3 has 17 residues. J was trimmed by 3 bases and V by 6 bases; bases with no gene match: 16. Germline CDR1 reads MRHNA; CDR2 reads SNTAGT. CDR3 sequence reads: CASSEQRGTRLFYEQYF. In DNA, the CDR3 is TGTGCCAGCAGCGAACAGCGGGGGACGCGACTTTTCTACGAGCAGTACTTC.

This clone came up a few times. V is TRBV27 and J is TRBJ1-5; D is unclear. The CDR3 has 13 amino acids. Germline V gives CDR1 MNHEY, CDR2 SMNVEV (reference sequence). The V end lost 1 base, the J end lost 4 bases, and 5 bases lay between the germline ends. The CDR3 loop is CASSLYINQPQHF. CDR3 DNA: TGTGCCAGCAGTTTATACATAAATCAGCCCCAGCATTTT.

On this clone itself: Other DNA sequences in the sample encode the same CDR3. This chain joins TRBV27 and TRBJ2-7; D might be TRBD2 (5 bases). This CDR3 is 12 amino acids long. V gave up 4 bases and J gave up 4 bases, with 8 bases separating them. Germline lookup yields CDR1 MNHEY and CDR2 SMNVEV (reference sequence). DNA for the CDR3: TGTGCCAGCAGTTCGAGGAGGTACGAGCAGTACTTC. Its translation: CASSSRRYEQYF.